This TCR beta chain is from a study of T cell repertoires and HLA-DP antigens. In the study overall: Alloreactive CD4+ T cells targeted HLA-DP on transduced HeLa.

Assay: immunoSEQ multiplex PCR; the TCRdb copy retains only in-frame clones and omits some. This sample has around 90,000 clones, with approximately 86% found just once. Trimming pared 5 bases from V and 2 bases from J, leaving 5 bases between. This CDR3 is 12 amino acids long. Per the germline V gene, CDR1 is MDHEN and CDR2 is SYDVKM. A note on this clone: As yet, its antigen is unknown.

The genes are TRBV28 and TRBJ2-3, with D uncertain. Sequencing input: CD4+ T cells from PBMCs. The source of this sequence is a man aged 45 to 65 in good health and CMV-seronegative. CDR3 sequence: CASSNPTDTQYF. The CDR3 nucleotides read TGTGCCAGCAGTAACCCCACAGATACGCAGTATTTT.